A single sample gave rise to the 8 T cell receptor beta chains below, sequenced in a study of T cell changes during pregnancy in multiple sclerosis. Clones were read by immunoSEQ multiplex PCR, and TCRdb kept only the in-frame ones, dropping some. The sample yields about 80,000 clones, approximately 90% seen once. Sequenced here: peripheral blood, sampled before pregnancy. The origin of the receptors is a female donor with multiple sclerosis, enrolled in a pregnancy study.

The rearrangement joins TRBV29-1 to TRBJ2-1, with D uncertain. The CDR3 covers 19 residues. Germline lookup yields CDR1 SQVTM and CDR2 ANQGSEA. CDR3: CSVTQLDIFNSANYNEQFF. CDR3 sequence (DNA): TGCAGTGTGACTCAACTGGATATCTTCAACTCGGCTAATTACAATGAGCAGTTCTTC.

This sequence joins TRBV25-1 and TRBJ2-5; D gene ambiguous. V was shortened by 4 bases and J by 2 bases, with 8 bases between the two germline ends. Germline V gives CDR1 MGHDK, CDR2 SYGVNS. The CDR3 is made up of 13 amino acids. In DNA, the CDR3 is TGTGCCAGCAGTGGAGGTAGTCAAGAGACCCAGTACTTC. It specifies CASSGGSQETQYF. Together with reference TRBV25-1 and TRBJ2-5, the CDR3 gives the full variable domain: EADIYQTPRYLVIGTGKKITLECSQTMGHDKMYWYQQDPGMELHLIHYSYGVNSTEKGDLSSESTVSRIRTEHFPLTLESARPSHTSQYLCASSGGSQETQYFGPGTRLLVL.

V is TRBV5-8 and J is TRBJ2-1; D not certain. Germline values: CDR1 SGHTS, CDR2 YDEGEE. The CDR3 length is 17 residues. Trimming cost V 0 bases and J 1 base, with 14 bases left between them. This CDR3 is CASSLGLAEFSYNEQFF. In nucleotides, the CDR3 is TGTGCCAGCAGCTTGGGTTTGGCGGAGTTTTCCTACAATGAGCAGTTCTTC.

The chain is built from TRBV28 and TRBJ2-5, with 8 bases matching TRBD1. This CDR3 contains 15 residues. Trimming took 5 bases from V and 2 from J; bases not matched to a gene: 7. CDR1 is MDHEN and CDR2 is SYDVKM in the germline V gene. CDR3 nucleotide sequence: TGTGCCAGCAGTCCCCCATGGACAGGGCAAGAGACCCAGTACTTC. This encodes CASSPPWTGQETQYF.

The gene calls are TRBV15 and TRBJ2-7; TRBD2 is a possible D gene (5 bases). V lost 0 bases, J lost 3 bases, and 9 bases lay in between. This CDR3 spans 14 amino acids. CDR1 is LNHNV, CDR2 YYDKDF, per germline (reference sequence). CDR3 sequence reads: CATSREVGSYEQYF. The DNA for the CDR3 is TGTGCCACCAGCAGAGAGGTAGGGAGCTACGAGCAGTACTTC. Looking up the rest from reference TRBV15 and TRBJ2-7 gives the full variable domain: DAMVIQNPRYQVTQFGKPVTLSCSQTLNHNVMYWYQQKSSQAPKLLFHYYDKDFNNEADTPDNFQSRRPNTSFCFLDIRSPGLGDTAMYLCATSREVGSYEQYFGPGTRLTVT.

The chain employs TRBV9 and TRBJ2-7; D may be TRBD2 (6 bases). The germline V and J ends were trimmed by 2 bases and 3 bases, with 24 bases remaining between them. Germline V gene lookup returns CDR1 SGDLS and CDR2 YYNGEE. The CDR3 sequence is 18 residues long. CDR3 sequence (DNA): TGTGCCAGCAGCGTGGGGAGTATACGCGGGATTGTAGGCTACGAGCAGTACTTC. Its translation: CASSVGSIRGIVGYEQYF.

The chain recombines TRBV11-3 with TRBJ2-3; TRBD1 aligns across 9 bases. The junction had 3 bases not matched to a gene; V was cut back by 5 bases and J by 3 bases. Germline lookup yields CDR1 SGHNT and CDR2 YENEEA. The CDR3 has 14 residues. This CDR3 reads CASSLGQGTDTQYF. The CDR3 DNA reads as TGTGCCAGCAGCCTAGGACAGGGGACAGATACGCAGTATTTT. Full variable domain (rest looked up from reference TRBV11-3 and TRBJ2-3): EAGVVQSPRYKIIEKKQPVAFWCNPISGHNTLYWYLQNLGQGPELLIRYENEEAVDDSQLPKDRFSAERLKGVDSTLKIQPAELGDSAVYLCASSLGQGTDTQYFGPGTRLTVL.

This chain connects TRBV7-9 to TRBJ2-1; TRBD2 matches 7 bases. V gave up 0 bases and J gave up 9 bases; unmatched junction bases: 5. The CDR3 runs to 14 residues. CDR1 SEHNR and CDR2 FQNEAQ come from the germline V gene (reference sequence). The CDR3 DNA follows: TGTGCCAGCAGCTTAGCATCGGGGGGTGGTGAGCAGTTCTTC. It specifies CASSLASGGGEQFF.